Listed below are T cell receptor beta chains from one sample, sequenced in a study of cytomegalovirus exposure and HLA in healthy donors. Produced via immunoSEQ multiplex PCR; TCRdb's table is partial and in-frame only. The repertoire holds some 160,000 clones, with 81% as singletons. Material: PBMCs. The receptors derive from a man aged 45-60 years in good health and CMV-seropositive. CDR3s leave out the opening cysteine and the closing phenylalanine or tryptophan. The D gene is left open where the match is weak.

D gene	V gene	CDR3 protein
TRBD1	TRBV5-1	ASSLTGGEGQPQH
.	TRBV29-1	SVEVQGYEQY
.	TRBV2	ASSPGEGPDTQY
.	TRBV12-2	ASRLDTVNQPQH
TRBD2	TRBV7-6	ASSLIPGLALGTGELF
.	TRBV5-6	ASSSPGRVAF
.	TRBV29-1	SVAVIYGYT
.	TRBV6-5	ASSYSTPGRRNTIY
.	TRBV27	ASRDPSGQTGEQY
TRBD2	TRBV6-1	ASSVPTSAETQY
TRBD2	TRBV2	ASSDGLVYEQF
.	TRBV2	ASSSGGALQETQY
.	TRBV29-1	SVQGLWTEAF
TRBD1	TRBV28	ASSPGTGYNQPQH
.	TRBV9	ASSVSSGYNEQF
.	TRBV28	ASTPSGEGDQPQH
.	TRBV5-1	ASSTAGWGTDTQY
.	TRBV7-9	ASSEYTSPLH
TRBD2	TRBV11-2	ASSSTSGKGREQY
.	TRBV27	ASSLLGIATGELF
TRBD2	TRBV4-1	ASSQEWDLLAVTYEQY
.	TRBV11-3	ASSSKGPAF
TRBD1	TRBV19	ASSKTGQGAYQPQH
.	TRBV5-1	ASTPGLGYGYT
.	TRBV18	ASSPEEDQPQH
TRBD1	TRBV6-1	ASSDFGQGTNQPQH
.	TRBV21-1	AKAGGQASGNTIY
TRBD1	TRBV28	ASRCAGTACYGYT
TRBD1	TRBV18	ASSPLPQDRGRTDTQY
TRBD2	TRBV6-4	ARDPSDSGRNSQETQY
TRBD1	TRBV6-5	ASTYSTGEGYT
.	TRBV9	ASSLRGSLSTDTQY
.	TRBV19	ASSRDSYGYT
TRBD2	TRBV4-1	ASSQALAGRLKETQY
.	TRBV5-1	ASSVGVGEKLF
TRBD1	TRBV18	ASSREGAGEKLF
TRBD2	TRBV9	ASSPSGSSYNEQF
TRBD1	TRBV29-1	SASGGELYEQY
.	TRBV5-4	ASLHGGGDTEAF
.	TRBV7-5	ARSAASGPRDTQY
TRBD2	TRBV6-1	ASSEPMTSGGAETQY
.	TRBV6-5	ASSYSAENGYT
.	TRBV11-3	ASSTRTGEQF
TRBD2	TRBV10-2	ASRQAGGRNEQY
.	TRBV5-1	ASSLAPTGPRNEKLF